This T cell receptor (beta chain) is drawn from a study of blood T cell repertoires in COVID-19. Background on the study: Both acute and convalescent COVID-19 samples were obtained from the United States, Italy and Spain. Sample material is recorded as cDNA or gDNA derived from T cells, B-cell-depleted T cells, or PBMCs.

Followed over time, Seattle patients had been enrolled while infection was active. Only in-frame clones appear in the TCRdb table, and some are missing; sequencing was by immunoSEQ multiplex PCR. Found here are around 470,000 clones, 89% of them singletons; the top ten hold around 0.95%. V lost 0 bases and J 1 base, leaving 10 bases between the germline ends. Germline CDR1 is MNHEY and CDR2 is SVGEGT. This CDR3 is built from 16 residues. This receptor was taken from a man in his late teens or twenties with COVID-19, enrolled during active disease. The V call is TRBV6-2 or TRBV6-3, the J call TRBJ2-1, with a tentative D call TRBD2 (6 bases). Specimen: peripheral blood. The DNA of the CDR3 is TGTGCCAGCAGTTACTCCGGGGGAAGATCCTACAATGAGCAGTTCTTC. Its protein is CASSYSGGRSYNEQFF.